Listed below are T cell receptor beta chains from one sample, sequenced in a study of blood T cell repertoires in COVID-19. The repertoire was sequenced with immunoSEQ multiplex PCR; TCRdb's copy has only in-frame clones and lacks some. The sample yields 360,000 or so clones, about 88% seen once. Input material: PBMCs or T cells enriched from blood (not recorded which). The receptors stem from a woman under 40 who had recovered from COVID-19. Both conserved end residues are part of each CDR3. Each record gives: V gene, J gene, D gene, clone size, CDR3 DNA, CDR3 protein. D genes are given only for firm matches. Only some rows state a clone size, as once, few, many or a class for expanded clones.

>TRBV19|TRBJ1-2|.|.
TGTGCCAGTAGTATGACCGGGGAAGGCTACACCTTC
CASSMTGEGYTF
>TRBV19|TRBJ1-5|.|.
TGTGCCAGTAGTATAATGAGGGATCAGCCCCAGCATTTT
CASSIMRDQPQHF
>TRBV19|TRBJ1-6|.|.
TGTGCCAGTAGTACGCGGGTGTCTTCGTCACCCCTCCACTTT
CASSTRVSSSPLHF
>TRBV2|TRBJ2-5|.|.
TGTGCCAGCGAACAGGGTTGGGAGACCCAGTACTTC
CASEQGWETQYF
>TRBV19|TRBJ1-4|.|.
TGTGCCAGTAGTATTATGATTGGAGCTAATGAAAAACTGTTTTTT
CASSIMIGANEKLFF
>TRBV27|TRBJ2-6|TRBD2|.
TGTGCCAGCAGCTGGATTAGCGGGAACTCCTTCAACGTCCTGACTTTC
CASSWISGNSFNVLTF
>TRBV4-2|TRBJ2-7|TRBD1|once
TGTGCCAGCAGCCAAACCGGGACAGGGGTCGAGCAGTACTTC
CASSQTGTGVEQYF
>TRBV30|TRBJ1-3|.|.
TGTGCCTGGAGTGTCCACGGGACACCCTCTGGAAACACCATATATTTT
CAWSVHGTPSGNTIYF
>TRBV5-1|TRBJ2-7|.|.
TGCGCCAGCAGCCTTAGACCGGGGAGCTCCTACGAGCAGTACTTC
CASSLRPGSSYEQYF
>TRBV11-2|TRBJ1-2|TRBD1|.
TGTGCCAGCAGCGGGACAGCTAACTATGGCTACACCTTC
CASSGTANYGYTF